There are many counts of the clone carrying this TCR beta chain. Its antigen is not known. These data come from a study of neurological immune-mediated disorders. Findings and limits, study-wide: HTLV-1-associated myelopathy had the most TCR clonal expansion, and multiple sclerosis had the least, less than healthy controls.

The cDNA came from 5'RACE with 10-nucleotide random UMIs. MiXCR, applied by TCRdb to the 5' RACE reads, yields one record per CDR3 protein. The sample has 50,000 to 80,000 distinct CDR3 sequences, less than 5.5% seen once; the top ten hold around 6.9%. V gave up 0 bases and J gave up 1 base, with 8 bases separating them. This CDR3 comprises 15 residues. Germline-derived CDR1 and CDR2 are LGHDT and YNNKEL (reference sequence). The chain recombines TRBV3-1 with TRBJ2-3; no clear D. Sequencing was done on a sample of PBMCs. This receptor was obtained from a man aged 25 to 40 with multiple sclerosis. The CDR3 nucleotides are TGTGCCAGCAGCCAAGAAAGGTTGCGCACAGATACGCAGTATTTT. Translation: CASSQERLRTDTQYF.